This T cell receptor beta chain was profiled in a study of control samples from healthy donors and cancer patients. Clones were read by immunoSEQ multiplex PCR, and TCRdb kept only the in-frame ones, dropping some. This table has under 150,000 clones, roughly 95% appearing once. Trimming cost V 2 bases and J 8 bases, with 10 bases left between them. CDR3 length: 14 residues. Germline values: CDR1 SGHDN, CDR2 FVKESK. The receptor was isolated from a man younger than 40 in good health. The chain uses TRBV14 and TRBJ1-6, with no clear D. Specimen: blood. The CDR3 is CASSQSTVDSPLHF. CDR3 nucleotide sequence: TGTGCCAGCAGCCAATCTACAGTGGATTCACCCCTCCACTTT.